A single sample is the source of the 18 T cell receptor beta chains below, sequenced in a study of response to subunit inactivated influenza vaccine. TCRdb independently ran MiXCR on the RT-PCR reads; one entry per CDR3 protein. The table has around 650,000 distinct CDR3 sequences, 15% to 19% seen once. This specimen consisted of PBMCs from blood, obtained about 11 days after vaccination. Receptors originate from a man over 45 who received an inactivated influenza vaccine.

This clonotype came up a few times. The chain carries TRBV27 and TRBJ1-1; tentative D call: TRBD1 (6 bases). Germline assignment: CDR1 MNHEY and CDR2 SMNVEV (reference sequence). The CDR3 contains 15 residues. V was pared by 6 bases and J by 4 bases, with 18 bases between. CDR3 sequence (DNA): TGTGCCAGCAGCGGAATAGGGGGTTCGGTCACTGAAGCTTTCTTT. The encoded protein is CASSGIGGSVTEAFF.

This clonotype showed up many times. V usage is TRBV2 and J usage is TRBJ2-5; 8 bases fit TRBD2. CDR3 length equals 14 residues. V shed 1 base, J shed 13 bases, and the junction held 11 bases outside the gene matches. In germline, CDR1 is SNHLY, CDR2 FYNNEI. The CDR3 spells CASSEGSGAVLLYF. In DNA form, the CDR3 reads TGTGCCAGCAGTGAAGGTAGCGGGGCTGTTCTTCTGTACTTC.

A few counts support this clonotype. This chain links TRBV6-5 with TRBJ1-4; D is uncertain. This CDR3 spans 15 amino acids. CDR1 is MNHEY and CDR2 is SVGAGI in the germline V gene. Trimming stripped 2 bases from V and 0 bases from J, with 7 bases between. The CDR3 here is CASSYQEATNEKLFF. The CDR3 DNA is TGTGCCAGCAGTTACCAGGAGGCAACTAATGAAAAACTGTTTTTT.

This clonotype was counted only a few times. The chain combines TRBV11-3 with TRBJ2-5, with D perhaps matching TRBD1 (5 bases). CDR3 size: 13 residues. Germline V gene sequence: CDR1 SGHNT, CDR2 YENEEA. Trimming left V 3 bases short and J 3 bases short, with 8 bases between. The CDR3 sequence is CASSFDSKETQYF. The CDR3 DNA reads TGTGCCAGCAGCTTTGACAGCAAAGAGACCCAGTACTTC. The whole variable domain, filled in from reference TRBV11-3 and TRBJ2-5, reads EAGVVQSPRYKIIEKKQPVAFWCNPISGHNTLYWYLQNLGQGPELLIRYENEEAVDDSQLPKDRFSAERLKGVDSTLKIQPAELGDSAVYLCASSFDSKETQYFGPGTRLLVL.

The chain has TRBV28 and TRBJ2-5; a possible D gene is TRBD1 (7 bases). The ends were cut back, 6 bases at V and 2 bases at J, with 16 bases in the middle. Germline V gene sequence: CDR1 MDHEN, CDR2 SYDVKM. The CDR3 is 15 residues long. DNA for the CDR3: TGTGCCAGCAGCACTACAGGGGACTTACAAGAGACCCAGTACTTC. Its translation is CASSTTGDLQETQYF.

This clonotype appeared a few times. The J gene is TRBJ2-5, the V gene TRBV24-1; D uncertain. In germline, CDR1 is KGHDR, CDR2 SFDVKD. V was clipped by 0 bases and J by 5 bases, with 12 bases between them. This CDR3 comprises 15 residues. In DNA, the CDR3 is TGTGCCACCAGTGATTTGACATCTCCTGGGGAGACCCAGTACTTC. Amino acids: CATSDLTSPGETQYF.

This clonotype has just a few counts. V is TRBV4-3 and J is TRBJ2-7; D perhaps matches TRBD1 (6 bases). Deletions cut 1 base from V and 0 bases from J, with 10 bases between. The V gene's germline CDR1 is LGHNA and CDR2 YSLEER. The CDR3 is 15 amino acids. This chain's CDR3 is CASSQAKGGSYEQYF. For the CDR3, the DNA is TGCGCCAGCAGCCAAGCCAAAGGGGGCTCCTACGAGCAGTACTTC.

This clonotype was observed many times. The rearrangement joins TRBV7-2 to TRBJ2-4, with D perhaps TRBD2 (6 bases). V lost 1 base to trimming and J lost 6 bases, with 13 bases between them. CDR3 length: 15 residues. CDR1 SGHTA and CDR2 FQGNSA come from the germline V gene. Here the CDR3 DNA reads TGTGCCAGCAGCTTAGGACCGGCCGGGAGAAACATTCAGTACTTC. It encodes CASSLGPAGRNIQYF. Using reference TRBV7-2 and TRBJ2-4 for the parts outside the CDR3, the full variable domain is GAGVSQSPSNKVTEKGKDVELRCDPISGHTALYWYRQSLGQGLEFLIYFQGNSAPDKSGLPSDRFSAERTGGSVSTLTIQRTQQEDSAVYLCASSLGPAGRNIQYFGAGTRLSVL.

The chain recombines TRBV5-1 with TRBJ1-1, with no clear D. CDR1 and CDR2 from the germline V gene are SGHRS and YFSETQ. CDR3 length equals 15 residues. V lost 2 bases, J lost 6 bases, and 17 bases lay in between. CDR3 sequence: CASSFEADSTSEAFF. In DNA, the CDR3 is TGCGCCAGCAGCTTTGAGGCAGATTCAACCTCTGAAGCTTTCTTT.

This clonotype was recorded at least ten times. This chain connects TRBV29-1 to TRBJ2-7, with D maybe TRBD2 (5 bases). Germline values: CDR1 SQVTM, CDR2 ANQGSEA. The CDR3 consists of 12 residues. The V end was cut by 5 bases, the J end by 3 bases, with 11 bases between. The CDR3 nucleotides are TGCAGCGTTTTAGGGAGTGACTACGAGCAGTACTTC. Translation: CSVLGSDYEQYF.

This clonotype occurred a few times. This sequence joins TRBV4-1 and TRBJ2-5; 13 bases are a match to TRBD2. The CDR3 spans 16 residues. Germline CDR1 and CDR2: MGHRA and YSYEKL. V shed 4 bases, J shed 6 bases, and the junction held 8 bases outside the gene matches. DNA for the CDR3: TGCGCCAGCAGCCGCACCGGGACTAGCGGGGAAAAGACCCAGTACTTC. Its protein is CASSRTGTSGEKTQYF.

The V gene is TRBV2, the J gene TRBJ2-5; D uncertain. Per the germline V gene, CDR1 is SNHLY and CDR2 is FYNNEI. Deletions cut 3 bases from V and 5 bases from J, with 13 bases between. This CDR3 has 14 residues. The CDR3 spells CASSEGNGRETQYF. CDR3 in DNA: TGTGCCAGCAGTGAGGGGAACGGTCGGGAGACCCAGTACTTC.

The chain recombines TRBV12-3 or TRBV12-4 with TRBJ1-2, with a possible D match to TRBD1 (5 bases). Trimming took 3 bases from V and 0 from J, leaving 11 bases between them. This CDR3 comprises 15 residues. The CDR3 is CASSLRTQANYGYTF. For the CDR3, the DNA is TGTGCCAGCAGTTTGAGGACACAAGCTAACTATGGCTACACCTTC.

This chain joins TRBV11-1 and TRBJ2-3, with 10 bases lining up with TRBD2. V shed 0 bases, J shed 3 bases, and the junction held 9 bases outside the gene matches. The germline gives CDR1 SGHAT, CDR2 FQDESV (reference sequence). The CDR3 loop spans 18 amino acids. DNA of the CDR3: TGTGCCAGCAGCTTAGCTATAACCCTAGCGGGAGCAACAGATACGCAGTATTTT. Translation gives CASSLAITLAGATDTQYF.

The rearrangement joins TRBV6-2 or TRBV6-3 to TRBJ2-1; 11 positions agree with TRBD2. J lost 7 bases, V lost 4 bases, and 6 bases had no gene match. The CDR3 runs to 15 residues. Germline CDR1 is MNHEY and CDR2 is SVGEGT. The DNA for the CDR3 is TGTGCCAGCAGTTTTAGCGGGAGGGCTTTGAATGAGCAGTTCTTC. Protein sequence: CASSFSGRALNEQFF.

The chain uses TRBV10-2 and TRBJ2-7; D gene unclear. Germline-derived CDR1 and CDR2 are WSHSY and SAAADI. Trimming took off 4 bases at V and 6 bases at J, with 19 bases between the two ends. The CDR3 length is 15 residues. CDR3 loop: CASSGASALWSEQYF. The CDR3, as DNA: TGCGCCAGCAGTGGGGCTAGTGCCCTATGGAGCGAGCAGTACTTC.

The rearrangement uses TRBV20-1 and TRBJ2-4; the D gene is possibly TRBD1 (6 bases). Germline values: CDR1 DFQATT, CDR2 SNEGSKA (reference sequence). The CDR3 totals 13 residues. V dropped 6 bases and J dropped 8 bases, with 17 bases sitting between them. CDR3 in amino acids: CSASQKGVDIQYF. The CDR3 DNA is TGCAGTGCAAGCCAGAAGGGGGTGGACATTCAGTACTTC.

This clonotype was observed a handful of times. The V gene is TRBV7-9, the J gene TRBJ2-1; D may be TRBD2 (6 bases). Germline CDR1 reads SEHNR; CDR2 reads FQNEAQ (reference sequence). V lost 2 bases and J lost 5, with 19 bases in between. The CDR3 sequence is 17 residues long. The CDR3 DNA follows: TGTGCCAGCAGCTTACCGTTTCGGCTAGCGATCAACAATGAGCAGTTCTTC. This gives the protein CASSLPFRLAINNEQFF.